Listed below are T cell receptor beta chains from one sample, sequenced in a study of blood T cell repertoires in COVID-19. Sequencing was performed with immunoSEQ multiplex PCR; in TCRdb, only in-frame clones are kept and a portion is missing. The data contain approximately 260,000 clones, over 75% of them singletons. The sample taken for sequencing was peripheral blood. The source of these receptors is a human donor in a cohort sampled during active COVID-19. Both conserved end residues are part of each CDR3. Fields, in order: D gene, clone size, CDR3 length, J gene, V gene, CDR3 protein. A D gene is named only where the DNA matches it firmly. Part of the rows lack a size; the others show once, few, many or a class for expanded clones.

>NA|NA|13|TRBJ1-2|TRBV18
CASSPATNYGYTF
>TRBD1|NA|15|TRBJ2-1|TRBV29-1
CSVVWVDRGPNEQFF
>TRBD1|NA|14|TRBJ2-1|TRBV10-1
CASSKTGIENEQFF
>NA|NA|13|TRBJ1-2|TRBV29-1
CSAAGEGNYGYTF
>NA|NA|14|TRBJ2-2|TRBV19
CASSIAKQTGELFF
>NA|NA|14|TRBJ1-1|TRBV6-5
CASSSDSRNTEAFF
>TRBD1|NA|15|TRBJ2-1|TRBV15
CATSLRQGRVNEQFF
>TRBD1|NA|13|TRBJ1-6|TRBV28
CASTGTGGGPLHF
>NA|NA|14|TRBJ2-3|TRBV5-1
CASSLGGVGDTQYF
>TRBD2|NA|16|TRBJ2-5|TRBV5-5
CASSPGLAGGQETQYF
>TRBD1|once|15|TRBJ2-7|TRBV29-1
CSVRRSGTGVYEQYF
>TRBD1|NA|17|TRBJ1-1|TRBV9
CASSVAGTGVGNTEAFF
>NA|once|15|TRBJ1-2|TRBV4-3
CASSQDLRQSGGYTF
>TRBD1|NA|15|TRBJ2-7|TRBV7-9
CASSLGQGKAYEQYF
>TRBD1|NA|16|TRBJ2-1|TRBV7-2
CASSLAQGAIRNEQFF
>NA|NA|17|TRBJ2-2|TRBV6-1
CASSVRGGGWNTGELFF
>NA|NA|13|TRBJ2-2|TRBV6-6
CASSLTSPGELFF
>NA|NA|11|TRBJ2-1|TRBV20-1
CSARRTRAQFF
>NA|NA|12|TRBJ1-1|TRBV18
CASSNGNTEAFF
>TRBD1|NA|18|TRBJ2-6|TRBV5-1
CASSFLGQGSSGANVLTF
>TRBD2|NA|15|TRBJ2-7|TRBV6-4
CASTHTGTSSYEQYF
>TRBD1|few|13|TRBJ1-1|TRBV19
CASSTRDRGEAFF
>NA|few|13|TRBJ2-5|TRBV6-5
CASRGTGTETQYF
>TRBD2|NA|15|TRBJ2-3|TRBV2
CASSPGLAVTDTQYF
>NA|NA|13|TRBJ2-1|TRBV2
CASSSGLYNEQFF
>NA|NA|16|TRBJ2-2|TRBV24-1
CATSDFRDTNTGELFF
>TRBD2|once|13|TRBJ2-1|TRBV5-5
CASSSLADNEQFF
>TRBD1|NA|16|TRBJ1-5|TRBV4-3
CASSQDLGTGGQPQHF
>NA|NA|18|TRBJ1-6|TRBV3-1/TRBV3-2
CASSQVFDRSSYNSPLHF
>NA|NA|17|TRBJ2-5|TRBV30
CAWSLVMRAHPRETQYF
>NA|once|14|TRBJ2-7|TRBV6-5
CASRLSGPSREQYF
>TRBD1|NA|16|TRBJ2-2|TRBV10-1
CASSDHRGLGTGELFF
>TRBD1|NA|15|TRBJ1-2|TRBV5-1
CASSRGQETNYGYTF
>NA|NA|14|TRBJ2-1|TRBV9
CASSVAEKRDEQFF
>NA|NA|14|TRBJ2-1|TRBV2
CASRAGISANEQFF
>NA|NA|15|TRBJ1-5|TRBV5-1
CASRVRHGDNQPQHF
>TRBD1|NA|14|TRBJ2-7|TRBV28
CASSRRQGGYEQYF
>TRBD2|NA|15|TRBJ2-5|TRBV5-1
CASRTGTSGIETQYF
>TRBD2|NA|16|TRBJ2-1|TRBV4-1
CASSQGGGWAYNEQFF
>NA|few|15|TRBJ2-7|TRBV7-6
CASSPGQGGSYEQYF
>TRBD2|NA|18|TRBJ2-1|TRBV7-8
CASSPGLAGIKSYNEQFF
>NA|NA|13|TRBJ2-1|TRBV29-1
CSVERGSYNEQFF
>NA|NA|15|TRBJ2-1|TRBV9
CASSVGGFWYNEQFF
>NA|NA|13|TRBJ2-7|TRBV5-1
CASSLGPRYEQYF
>TRBD2|NA|14|TRBJ2-7|TRBV25-1
CASSVGTSGIEQYF
>NA|many|14|TRBJ2-3|TRBV7-9
CASSLDRFTDTQYF
>NA|few|15|TRBJ2-7|TRBV3-1/TRBV3-2
CASSQSPTDSYEQYF
>NA|NA|13|TRBJ1-1|TRBV18
CASSPRRATEAFF
>TRBD1|NA|14|TRBJ1-1|TRBV3-1/TRBV3-2
CASSPGQAWTEAFF
>NA|once|12|TRBJ1-2|TRBV28
CASSPNRVSYTF
>TRBD1|NA|16|TRBJ2-1|TRBV18
CASSLDRGKIYNEQFF
>NA|NA|13|TRBJ1-6|TRBV12-3/TRBV12-4
CASSPPGRYPLHF
>NA|NA|14|TRBJ2-2|TRBV4-2
CASSQDASVGELFF
>NA|NA|14|TRBJ1-6|TRBV3-1/TRBV3-2
CASSQGAAGSPLHF
>NA|NA|17|TRBJ2-7|TRBV21-1
CASSKSYWRRTVGEQYF
>NA|few|16|TRBJ2-2|TRBV5-5
CASSFDQWSRTGELFF
>TRBD2|NA|14|TRBJ2-7|TRBV9
CASTSGLALNEQYF
>NA|NA|14|TRBJ1-1|TRBV11-1
CASSLGQRNTEAFF
>NA|NA|14|TRBJ1-2|TRBV6-5
CASNDVPENYGYTF